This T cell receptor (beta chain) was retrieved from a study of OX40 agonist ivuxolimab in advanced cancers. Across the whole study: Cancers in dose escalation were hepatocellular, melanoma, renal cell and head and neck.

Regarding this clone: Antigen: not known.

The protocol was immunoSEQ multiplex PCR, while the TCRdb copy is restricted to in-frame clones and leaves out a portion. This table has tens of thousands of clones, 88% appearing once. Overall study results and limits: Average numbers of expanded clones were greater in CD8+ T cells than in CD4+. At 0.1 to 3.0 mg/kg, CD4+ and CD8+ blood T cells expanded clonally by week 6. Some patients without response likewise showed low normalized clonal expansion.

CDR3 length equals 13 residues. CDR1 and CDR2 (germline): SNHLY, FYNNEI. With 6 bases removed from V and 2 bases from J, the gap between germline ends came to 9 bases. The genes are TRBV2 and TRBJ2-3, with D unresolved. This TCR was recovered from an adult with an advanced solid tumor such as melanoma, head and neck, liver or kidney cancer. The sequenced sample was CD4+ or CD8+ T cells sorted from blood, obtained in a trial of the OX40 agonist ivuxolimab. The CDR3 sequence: CASREEITDTQYF. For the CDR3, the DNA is TGTGCCAGCAGAGAGGAGATCACAGATACGCAGTATTTT. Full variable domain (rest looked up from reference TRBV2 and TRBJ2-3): EPEVTQTPSHQVTQMGQEVILRCVPISNHLYFYWYRQILGQKVEFLVSFYNNEISEKSEIFDDQFSVERPDGSNFTLKIRSTKLEDSAMYFCASREEITDTQYFGPGTRLTVL.